What follows describes a single T cell receptor (beta chain). What it binds is not known. The protocol was immunoSEQ multiplex PCR, while the TCRdb copy is restricted to in-frame clones and leaves out a portion. The table lists about 89,000 clones, roughly 86% of them singletons. The data belong to a study of T cell repertoires and HLA-DP antigens. Germline CDR1 and CDR2: WSHSY and SAAADI. The CDR3 totals 13 residues. Trimming pared 5 bases from V and 4 bases from J, leaving 8 bases between. The material sequenced was CD4+ T cells from PBMCs. The TCR was taken from a man aged 45-60 years in good health and CMV-seronegative. The rearrangement uses TRBV10-2 and TRBJ1-4; D is unresolved. DNA of the CDR3: TGCGCCAGCAGTCCGGGAAGTAATGAAAAACTGTTTTTT. This translates into CASSPGSNEKLFF.